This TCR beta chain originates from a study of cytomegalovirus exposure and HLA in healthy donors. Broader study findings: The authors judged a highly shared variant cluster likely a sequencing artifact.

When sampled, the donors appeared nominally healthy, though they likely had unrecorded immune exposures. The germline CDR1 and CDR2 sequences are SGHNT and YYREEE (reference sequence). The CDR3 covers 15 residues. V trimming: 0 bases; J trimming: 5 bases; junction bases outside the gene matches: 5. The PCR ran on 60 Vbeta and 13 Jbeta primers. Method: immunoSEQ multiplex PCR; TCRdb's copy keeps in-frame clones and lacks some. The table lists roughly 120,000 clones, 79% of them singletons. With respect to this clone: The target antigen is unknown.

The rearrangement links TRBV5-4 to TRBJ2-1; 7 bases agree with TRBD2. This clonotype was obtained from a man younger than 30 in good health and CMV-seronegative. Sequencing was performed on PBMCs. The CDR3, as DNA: TGTGCCAGCAGCTTGGGGTCTAGCGGCAACAATGAGCAGTTCTTC. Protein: CASSLGSSGNNEQFF.